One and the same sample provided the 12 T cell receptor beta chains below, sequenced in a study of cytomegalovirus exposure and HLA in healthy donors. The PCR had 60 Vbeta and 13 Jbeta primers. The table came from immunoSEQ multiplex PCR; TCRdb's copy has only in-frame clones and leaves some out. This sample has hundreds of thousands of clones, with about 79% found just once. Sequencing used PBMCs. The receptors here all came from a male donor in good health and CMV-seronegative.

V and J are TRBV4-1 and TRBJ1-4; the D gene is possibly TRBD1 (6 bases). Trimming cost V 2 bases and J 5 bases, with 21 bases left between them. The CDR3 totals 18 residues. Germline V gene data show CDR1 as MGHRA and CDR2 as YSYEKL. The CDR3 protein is CASSQPRERGGANEKLFF. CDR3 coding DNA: TGCGCCAGCAGCCAACCACGGGAACGAGGGGGGGCCAATGAAAAACTGTTTTTT.

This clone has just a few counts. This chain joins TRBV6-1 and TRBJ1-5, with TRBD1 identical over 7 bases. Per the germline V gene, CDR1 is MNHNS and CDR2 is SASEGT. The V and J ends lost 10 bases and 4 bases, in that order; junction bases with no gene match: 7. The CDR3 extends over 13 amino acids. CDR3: CATETGRNQPQHF. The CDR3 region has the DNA TGTGCCACCGAGACAGGGAGAAATCAGCCCCAGCATTTT.

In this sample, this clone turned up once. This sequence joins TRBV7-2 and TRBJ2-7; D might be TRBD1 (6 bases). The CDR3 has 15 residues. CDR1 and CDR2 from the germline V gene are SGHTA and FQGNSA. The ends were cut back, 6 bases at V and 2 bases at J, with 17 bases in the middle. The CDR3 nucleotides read TGTGCCAGCAGTTTGCCGGGACACCAGCCCTACGAGCAGTACTTC. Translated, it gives CASSLPGHQPYEQYF.

The CDR3 spells CASSDRGVGEQYF. The CDR3 DNA sequence: TGTGCCAGCTCGGACAGGGGTGTAGGCGAGCAGTACTTC. The V gene is TRBV18, the J gene TRBJ2-7; TRBD1 matches at 9 bases. Per the germline V gene, CDR1 is KGHSH and CDR2 is LQKENI. The trim removed 6 bases at V and 6 bases at J, leaving 6 bases unmatched. The CDR3 has 13 residues.

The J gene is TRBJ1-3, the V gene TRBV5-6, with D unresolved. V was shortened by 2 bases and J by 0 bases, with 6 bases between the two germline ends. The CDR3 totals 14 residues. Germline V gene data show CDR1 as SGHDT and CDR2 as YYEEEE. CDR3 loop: CASSLIISGNTIYF. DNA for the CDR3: TGTGCCAGCAGCTTAATAATCTCTGGAAACACCATATATTTT.

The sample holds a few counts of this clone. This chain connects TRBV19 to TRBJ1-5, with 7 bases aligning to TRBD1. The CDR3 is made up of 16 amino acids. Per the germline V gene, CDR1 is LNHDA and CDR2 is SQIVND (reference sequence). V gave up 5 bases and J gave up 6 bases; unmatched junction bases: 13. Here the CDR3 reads CASSANRGGFTQPQHF. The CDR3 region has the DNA TGTGCCAGTAGTGCTAACAGGGGAGGTTTCACTCAGCCCCAGCATTTT. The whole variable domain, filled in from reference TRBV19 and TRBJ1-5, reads DGGITQSPKYLFRKEGQNVTLSCEQNLNHDAMYWYRQDPGQGLRLIYYSQIVNDFQKGDIAEGYSVSREKKESFPLTVTSAQKNPTAFYLCASSANRGGFTQPQHFGDGTRLSIL.

CDR3 sequence (DNA): TGTGCCAGCAGCCAAGGTCATGCACCGGGACTCCCCTCCTCGCAGATAACGCAGTATTTT. Translated: CASSQGHAPGLPSSQITQYF. The chain joins TRBV27 to TRBJ2-3, with D possibly TRBD2 on 6 matching bases. Germline V gives CDR1 MNHEY, CDR2 SMNVEV (reference sequence). The CDR3 is made up of 20 amino acids. V was pared by 6 bases and J by 9 bases, with 37 bases between.

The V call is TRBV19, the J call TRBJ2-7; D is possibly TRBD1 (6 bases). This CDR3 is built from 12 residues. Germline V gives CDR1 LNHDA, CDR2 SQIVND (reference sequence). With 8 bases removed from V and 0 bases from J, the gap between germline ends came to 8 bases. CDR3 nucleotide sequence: TGTGCCAGTGGGGACACCTCCTACGAGCAGTACTTC. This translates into CASGDTSYEQYF. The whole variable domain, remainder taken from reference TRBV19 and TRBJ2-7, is DGGITQSPKYLFRKEGQNVTLSCEQNLNHDAMYWYRQDPGQGLRLIYYSQIVNDFQKGDIAEGYSVSREKKESFPLTVTSAQKNPTAFYLCASGDTSYEQYFGPGTRLTVT.

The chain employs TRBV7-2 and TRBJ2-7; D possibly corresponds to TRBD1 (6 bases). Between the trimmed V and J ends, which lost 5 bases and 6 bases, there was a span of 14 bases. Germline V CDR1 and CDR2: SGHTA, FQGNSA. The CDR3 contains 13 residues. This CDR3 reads CASSVSRGSEQYF. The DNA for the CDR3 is TGTGCCAGCAGCGTGAGCAGGGGATCCGAGCAGTACTTC.

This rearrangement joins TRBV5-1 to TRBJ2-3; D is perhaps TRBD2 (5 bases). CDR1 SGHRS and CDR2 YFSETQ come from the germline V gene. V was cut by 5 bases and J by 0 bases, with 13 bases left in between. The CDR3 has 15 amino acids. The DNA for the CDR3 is TGCGCCAGCAGTTTCCTCGGGGAAAGCACAGATACGCAGTATTTT. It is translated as CASSFLGESTDTQYF.

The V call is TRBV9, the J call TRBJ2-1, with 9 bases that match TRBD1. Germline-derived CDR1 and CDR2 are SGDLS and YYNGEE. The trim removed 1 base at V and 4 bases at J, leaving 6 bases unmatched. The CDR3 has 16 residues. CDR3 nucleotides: TGTGCCAGCAGCGTAAGAGGGACAGGGTCGTACAATGAGCAGTTCTTC. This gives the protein CASSVRGTGSYNEQFF.

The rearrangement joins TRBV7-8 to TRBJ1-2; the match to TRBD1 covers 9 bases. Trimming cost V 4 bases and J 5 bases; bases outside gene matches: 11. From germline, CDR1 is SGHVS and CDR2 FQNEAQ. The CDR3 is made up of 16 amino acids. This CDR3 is CASSYTGGAIGYGYTF. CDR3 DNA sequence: TGTGCCAGCAGCTATACAGGGGGCGCGATTGGTTATGGCTACACCTTC.